The following is a T cell receptor beta chain sequence with its context. This sample was included in a study of tumor-infiltrating lymphocytes in localized non-small cell lung cancer. Method: immunoSEQ multiplex PCR; TCRdb's copy keeps in-frame clones and lacks some. The repertoire holds some 13,000 clones, with around 72% as singletons. The CDR3 is 17 residues long. Germline trimming cut 5 bases from V and 5 bases from J; bases unmatched to any gene: 15. Germline-derived CDR1 and CDR2 are SGHTA and FQGNSA. V and J are TRBV7-2 and TRBJ1-1; TRBD1 aligns across 9 bases. The receptor was derived from a human donor with non-small cell lung cancer. The source material was uninvolved lung tissue not adjacent to the tumor. The CDR3 is CASSQVGTGLWETEAFF. DNA of the CDR3: TGTGCCAGCAGCCAAGTGGGGACAGGGTTATGGGAGACTGAAGCTTTCTTT.